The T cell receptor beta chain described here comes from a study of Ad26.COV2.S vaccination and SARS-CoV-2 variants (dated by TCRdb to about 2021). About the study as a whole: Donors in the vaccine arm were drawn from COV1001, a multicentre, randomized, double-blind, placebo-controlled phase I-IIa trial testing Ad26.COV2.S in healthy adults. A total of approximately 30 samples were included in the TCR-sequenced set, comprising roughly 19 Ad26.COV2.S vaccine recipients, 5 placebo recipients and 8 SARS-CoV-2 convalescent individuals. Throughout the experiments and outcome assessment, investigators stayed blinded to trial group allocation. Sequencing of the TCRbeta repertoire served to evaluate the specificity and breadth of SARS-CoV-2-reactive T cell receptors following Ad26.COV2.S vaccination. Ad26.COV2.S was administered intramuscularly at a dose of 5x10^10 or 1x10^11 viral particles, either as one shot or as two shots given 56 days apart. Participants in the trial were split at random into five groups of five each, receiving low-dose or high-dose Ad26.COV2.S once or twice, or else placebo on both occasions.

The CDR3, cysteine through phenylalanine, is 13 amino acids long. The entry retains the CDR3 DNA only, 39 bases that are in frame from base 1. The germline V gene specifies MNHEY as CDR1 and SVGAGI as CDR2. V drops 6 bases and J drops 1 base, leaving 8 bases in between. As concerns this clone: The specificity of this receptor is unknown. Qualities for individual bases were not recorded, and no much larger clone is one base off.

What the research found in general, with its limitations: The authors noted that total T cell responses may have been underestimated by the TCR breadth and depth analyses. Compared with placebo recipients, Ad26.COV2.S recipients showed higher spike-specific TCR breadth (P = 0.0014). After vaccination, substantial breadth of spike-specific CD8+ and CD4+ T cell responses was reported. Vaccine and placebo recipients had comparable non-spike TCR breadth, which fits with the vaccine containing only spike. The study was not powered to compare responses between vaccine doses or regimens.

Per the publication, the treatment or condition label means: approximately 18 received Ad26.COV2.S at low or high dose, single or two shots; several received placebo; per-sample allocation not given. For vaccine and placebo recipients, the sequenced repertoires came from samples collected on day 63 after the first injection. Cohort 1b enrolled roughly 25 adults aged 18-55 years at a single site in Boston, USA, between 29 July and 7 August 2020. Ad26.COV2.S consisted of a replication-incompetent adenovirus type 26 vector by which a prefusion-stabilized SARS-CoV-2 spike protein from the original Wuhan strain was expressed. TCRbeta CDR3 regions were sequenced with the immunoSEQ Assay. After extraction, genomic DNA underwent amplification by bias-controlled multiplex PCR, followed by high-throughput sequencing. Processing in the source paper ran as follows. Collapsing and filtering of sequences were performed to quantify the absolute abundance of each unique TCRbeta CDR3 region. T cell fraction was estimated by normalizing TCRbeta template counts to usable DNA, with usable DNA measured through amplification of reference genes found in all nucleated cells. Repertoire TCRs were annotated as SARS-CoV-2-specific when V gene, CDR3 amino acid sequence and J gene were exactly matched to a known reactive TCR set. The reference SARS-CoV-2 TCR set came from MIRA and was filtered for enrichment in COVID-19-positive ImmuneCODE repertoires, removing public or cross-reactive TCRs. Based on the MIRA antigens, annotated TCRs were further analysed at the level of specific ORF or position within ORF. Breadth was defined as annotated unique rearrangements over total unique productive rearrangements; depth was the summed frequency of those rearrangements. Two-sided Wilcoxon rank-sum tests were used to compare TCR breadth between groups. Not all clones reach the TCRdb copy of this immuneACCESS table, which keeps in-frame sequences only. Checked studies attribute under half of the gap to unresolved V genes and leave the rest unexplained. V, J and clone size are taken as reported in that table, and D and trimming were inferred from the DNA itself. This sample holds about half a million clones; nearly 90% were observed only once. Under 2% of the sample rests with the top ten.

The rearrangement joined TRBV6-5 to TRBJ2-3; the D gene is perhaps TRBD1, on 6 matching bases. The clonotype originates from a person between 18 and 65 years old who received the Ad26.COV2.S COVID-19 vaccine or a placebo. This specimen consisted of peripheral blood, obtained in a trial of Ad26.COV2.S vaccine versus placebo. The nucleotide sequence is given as TGTGCCAGCAGGGGGGCGGGCACAGATACGCAGTATTTT. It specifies CASRGAGTDTQYF.